A selection of T cell receptor beta chains follows, all from one sample in a study of cytomegalovirus exposure and HLA in healthy donors. Clones were read by immunoSEQ multiplex PCR, and TCRdb kept only the in-frame ones, dropping some. The table records over 150,000 clones, about 90% of them present only once. Sequenced material: PBMCs. These receptors originate from a woman younger than 35 in good health and CMV-seropositive. Each CDR3 is given with its conserved first and last residue. A D gene is named only where the DNA matches it firmly. The size of a clone is reported for some rows only, either as once, few or many, or as a class for expanded clones.

V gene	clone size	J gene	D gene	CDR3 length	CDR3 protein	CDR3 DNA
TRBV5-4	-	TRBJ2-7	TRBD2	16	CASSLGAGVFHGEQYF	TGTGCCAGCAGCTTGGGAGCGGGAGTTTTTCATGGCGAGCAGTACTTC
TRBV9	-	TRBJ2-1	TRBD2	15	CASSVVLAGVDEQFF	TGTGCCAGCAGCGTAGTGCTAGCGGGAGTCGATGAGCAGTTCTTC
TRBV7-3	-	TRBJ2-3	-	16	CASSSPGGPGIDTQYF	TGTGCCAGCAGCTCCCCCGGAGGGCCGGGCATTGATACGCAGTATTTT
TRBV7-9	-	TRBJ1-1	-	13	CASSLGPYTEAFF	TGTGCCAGCAGCTTAGGCCCCTATACTGAAGCTTTCTTT
TRBV7-2	-	TRBJ2-7	TRBD1	12	CASSFDRDEQYF	TGTGCCAGCAGCTTCGACAGGGACGAGCAGTACTTC
TRBV4-1	-	TRBJ2-7	TRBD1	15	CASSQANRGAHEQYF	TGCGCCAGCAGCCAAGCGAACAGGGGTGCCCACGAGCAGTACTTC
TRBV4-1	-	TRBJ2-1	TRBD2	18	CASSPGLADSHKILEQFF	TGCGCCAGCAGCCCTGGCCTAGCGGACTCCCATAAAATTCTGGAGCAGTTCTTC
TRBV19	-	TRBJ1-5	-	14	CATADQWAHQPQHF	TGTGCCACGGCCGATCAATGGGCGCATCAGCCCCAGCATTTT
TRBV10-3	-	TRBJ2-3	TRBD2	15	CAIRPSGSWGDTQYF	TGTGCCATCCGACCCAGCGGGAGCTGGGGCGATACGCAGTATTTT
TRBV5-6	-	TRBJ2-7	TRBD2	17	CASSLGLAGGISYEQYF	TGTGCCAGCAGCTTGGGGCTAGCGGGAGGTATCTCCTACGAGCAGTACTTC
TRBV5-6	-	TRBJ1-1	TRBD1	12	CASSDDRDKAFF	TGTGCCAGCAGCGATGACAGGGACAAAGCTTTCTTT
TRBV6-1	-	TRBJ2-1	TRBD1	15	CASEGAFSRISEQFF	TGTGCCAGCGAGGGGGCGTTTTCTAGGATAAGTGAGCAGTTCTTC
TRBV28	-	TRBJ1-2	-	10	CATQLTGYTF	TGTGCCACACAGTTAACCGGCTACACCTTC
TRBV9	-	TRBJ1-1	-	13	CASSVAGVSEAFF	TGTGCCAGCAGCGTAGCAGGGGTTAGTGAAGCTTTCTTT
TRBV7-9	-	TRBJ1-1	-	16	CASSPGGNQLNTEAFF	TGTGCCAGCAGCCCTGGGGGGAACCAGTTGAACACTGAAGCTTTCTTT
TRBV4-2	-	TRBJ1-4	-	16	CASSQDHQGTNEKLFF	TGTGCCAGCAGCCAAGATCATCAGGGGACTAATGAAAAACTGTTTTTT
TRBV4-3	-	TRBJ2-7	TRBD2	16	CASSFGGGTSSYEQYF	TGCGCCAGCAGCTTCGGCGGTGGGACTAGCAGCTACGAGCAGTACTTC
TRBV7-6	-	TRBJ2-7	-	13	CASSLPGSYEQYF	TGTGCCAGCAGCTTACCAGGGTCCTACGAGCAGTACTTC
TRBV15	-	TRBJ2-1	TRBD2	16	CATSNLAGGPYNEQFF	TGTGCCACCAGCAATCTAGCGGGAGGTCCCTACAATGAGCAGTTCTTC
TRBV19	few	TRBJ2-7	-	15	CASSRGGTANYEQYF	TGTGCCAGTAGTCGAGGGGGGACAGCTAACTACGAGCAGTACTTC
TRBV2	once	TRBJ2-3	-	14	CASGRDSRTDTQYF	TGTGCCAGCGGCCGGGACTCCCGCACAGATACGCAGTATTTT
TRBV6-5	once	TRBJ1-1	TRBD1	14	CASSLGTGNTEAFF	TGTGCCAGCAGTTTAGGGACAGGGAACACTGAAGCTTTCTTT
TRBV14	-	TRBJ1-2	-	13	CASSQDRQGRSTF	TGTGCCAGCAGCCAAGATCGGCAGGGCCGTTCCACCTTC
TRBV15	-	TRBJ2-7	-	11	CATRIAGEQYF	TGTGCCACCAGAATTGCCGGGGAGCAGTACTTC
TRBV11-3	-	TRBJ2-3	-	15	CASSRSQTSTDTQYF	TGTGCCAGCAGCCGATCCCAAACTAGCACAGATACGCAGTATTTT
TRBV30	-	TRBJ1-5	-	13	CAWKLYSNQPQHF	TGTGCCTGGAAACTATATAGCAATCAGCCCCAGCATTTT
TRBV7-8	-	TRBJ2-3	-	14	CASSSSTGSDTQYF	TGTGCCAGCAGCTCGTCAACAGGGTCAGATACGCAGTATTTT
TRBV27	-	TRBJ2-5	TRBD1	15	CASSPIDRGMETQYF	TGTGCCAGCAGCCCGATCGACAGGGGGATGGAGACCCAGTACTTC
TRBV5-1	-	TRBJ1-1	-	14	CASAWGRGNTEAFF	TGCGCCAGCGCCTGGGGCAGGGGGAACACTGAAGCTTTCTTT
TRBV30	-	TRBJ1-2	TRBD1	13	CACSGTDPYGYTF	TGTGCCTGTTCCGGGACAGACCCTTATGGCTACACCTTC
TRBV11-2	-	TRBJ2-7	TRBD2	14	CAGGRRVSSYEQYF	TGTGCGGGGGGGAGGCGGGTTAGCTCCTACGAGCAGTACTTC
TRBV10-1	-	TRBJ1-1	TRBD1	13	CASMGTGGTEAFF	TGCGCCAGCATGGGGACAGGGGGGACTGAAGCTTTCTTT
TRBV29-1	-	TRBJ1-2	TRBD1	13	CSAWTGTLDFVTF	TGCAGCGCCTGGACAGGGACTTTGGACTTTGTCACCTTC
TRBV11-2	-	TRBJ2-3	TRBD2	15	CASSLSGRSTDTQYF	TGTGCCAGCAGCTTGAGCGGGAGGAGCACAGATACGCAGTATTTT
TRBV15	-	TRBJ2-1	TRBD2	15	CATSRVLAGYNEQFF	TGTGCCACCAGCAGAGTGCTAGCGGGGTACAATGAGCAGTTCTTC
TRBV5-6	-	TRBJ1-2	TRBD1	15	CASSPGQGIVYGYTF	TGTGCCAGCAGCCCGGGACAGGGGATCGTCTATGGCTACACCTTC
TRBV29-1	-	TRBJ2-7	-	12	CSVPGDTYEQYF	TGCAGCGTTCCCGGGGATACCTACGAGCAGTACTTC
TRBV30	-	TRBJ2-2	-	14	CAAGQQLNTGELFF	TGTGCCGCGGGACAGCAACTTAACACCGGGGAGCTGTTTTTT
TRBV7-2	-	TRBJ1-2	-	12	CASRVRNYGYTF	TGTGCCAGCAGGGTTCGGAACTATGGCTACACCTTC
TRBV10-1	-	TRBJ2-7	-	14	CASSPGAGGYEQYF	TGCGCCAGCAGCCCCGGGGCCGGGGGCTACGAGCAGTACTTC
TRBV28	-	TRBJ2-1	TRBD2	17	CASSFPGLAGETHEQFF	TGTGCCAGCAGTTTTCCGGGACTAGCGGGAGAAACTCATGAGCAGTTCTTC
TRBV30	-	TRBJ1-1	-	15	CAWREAVLQNTEAFF	TGTGCCTGGAGGGAGGCAGTCCTCCAGAACACTGAAGCTTTCTTT
TRBV7-9	-	TRBJ2-6	TRBD1	18	CASSSRDSAPSGANVLTF	TGTGCCAGCAGCTCCCGGGACAGCGCGCCCTCTGGGGCCAACGTCCTGACTTTC
TRBV19	few	TRBJ1-1	-	15	CASSIQGHLYTEAFF	TGTGCCAGTAGTATCCAGGGGCATTTGTACACTGAAGCTTTCTTT
TRBV27	-	TRBJ2-7	TRBD1	15	CASSLRTGGPYEQYF	TGTGCCAGCAGTTTAAGGACAGGGGGCCCCTACGAGCAGTACTTC
TRBV11-2	-	TRBJ2-5	TRBD1	14	CASSVGQRKETQYF	TGTGCCAGCAGCGTGGGACAGCGAAAAGAGACCCAGTACTTC
TRBV6-6	-	TRBJ1-2	-	14	CASSYSHPGVGYTF	TGTGCCAGCAGTTACTCGCACCCGGGGGTTGGCTACACCTTC
TRBV5-1	-	TRBJ2-3	TRBD1	15	CASSLRTGNTDTQYF	TGCGCCAGCAGCCTCAGGACAGGTAACACAGATACGCAGTATTTT
TRBV5-1	-	TRBJ1-1	-	15	CASSLVAVTGAEAFF	TGCGCCAGCAGCTTGGTTGCGGTGACCGGCGCTGAAGCTTTCTTT
TRBV7-3	-	TRBJ1-5	-	14	CASSPGNSNQPQHF	TGTGCCAGCAGCCCCGGGAATAGCAATCAGCCCCAGCATTTT
TRBV14	few	TRBJ1-1	TRBD1	14	CASSLTGVGTEAFF	TGTGCCAGCAGTCTAACAGGGGTCGGGACTGAAGCTTTCTTT
TRBV9	few	TRBJ2-3	-	14	CASSVHSFTDTQYF	TGTGCCAGCAGCGTACACAGCTTCACAGATACGCAGTATTTT
TRBV5-6	-	TRBJ1-2	-	14	CASSSGDRSRGYTF	TGTGCCAGCAGCTCGGGAGACAGAAGTAGAGGCTACACCTTC
TRBV30	-	TRBJ1-3	-	17	CAWSVTRASIGTNTIYF	TGTGCCTGGAGTGTAACGAGAGCGTCAATCGGAACAAACACCATATATTTT
TRBV15	-	TRBJ2-2	-	20	CATSREGGSSSGLPTAELFF	TGTGCCACCAGCAGAGAGGGAGGATCCTCCTCGGGACTTCCGACCGCGGAGCTGTTTTTT
TRBV5-4	-	TRBJ2-5	TRBD1	15	CASSRTGEGKETQYF	TGTGCCAGCAGCAGGACAGGGGAGGGTAAGGAGACCCAGTACTTC
TRBV9	-	TRBJ2-1	-	16	CASSVGSLPGYNEQFF	TGTGCCAGCAGCGTAGGGAGCCTACCGGGCTACAATGAGCAGTTCTTC
TRBV7-8	-	TRBJ2-5	-	14	CASSFGNGQETQYF	TGTGCCAGCAGCTTCGGGAACGGCCAAGAGACCCAGTACTTC
TRBV7-9	few	TRBJ2-4	TRBD1	15	CASSPKGTGGGIQYF	TGTGCCAGCAGCCCCAAGGGGACAGGGGGCGGCATTCAGTACTTC